The 7 T cell receptor beta chains below all came from one sample that was sequenced in a study of T cell repertoires in aging, cancer and after chemotherapy. The template was genomic DNA from peripheral blood, not RNA. Rearranged V-D-J TRB sequences were amplified with a mixed TRB-A/B primer pool. Using its own MiXCR run on the multiplex PCR reads, TCRdb lists one record per CDR3 protein. Among 1,000 or so distinct CDR3 sequences listed, about a quarter were seen once. Sequenced input: blood. These receptors came from a human donor with a solid tumor.

The chain employs TRBV5-4 and TRBJ2-7; 11 bases map to TRBD2. V lost 5 bases to trimming and J lost 3 bases; unmatched junction nucleotides: 4. Germline V lookup: CDR1 SGHNT, CDR2 YYREEE (reference sequence). The CDR3 runs to 14 residues. The CDR3 sequence is CASRSGTSGYEQYF. CDR3 coding DNA: TGTGCCAGCAGGTCCGGGACTAGCGGCTACGAGCAGTACTTC.

V gene TRBV11-2 combines with J gene TRBJ1-2; D is undetermined. This CDR3 has 15 amino acids. CDR1 and CDR2 from the germline V gene are SGHAT and FQNNGV. Trimming left V 0 bases short and J 1 base short, with 9 bases between. CDR3 region: CASSLEERINYGYTF. Written as DNA, the CDR3 is TGTGCCAGCAGCTTAGAGGAGAGGATTAACTATGGCTACACCTTC.

The sample holds a few counts of this clonotype. The chain couples TRBV20-1 to TRBJ2-7; a possible D gene is TRBD1 (6 bases). This CDR3 comprises 12 residues. Per germline, CDR1 DFQATT and CDR2 SNEGSKA (reference sequence). Trimming took off 4 bases at V and 1 base at J, with 8 bases between the two ends. The CDR3 region is CSANRDSYEQYF. The CDR3 nucleotides read TGCAGTGCTAACAGGGATTCCTACGAGCAGTACTTC.

This clonotype was counted between two and nine times. Here the CDR3 reads CASSPASGGTDTQYF. As DNA, the CDR3 is TGTGCCAGCAGCCCTGCTAGCGGGGGGACAGATACGCAGTATTTT. The chain links TRBV12-3 or TRBV12-4 to TRBJ2-3, with 11 bases that match TRBD2. CDR3 length equals 15 residues. Losses at the gene ends were 6 bases for V and 3 bases for J; bases not matched to a gene: 5.

This chain connects TRBV2 to TRBJ2-3; D is undetermined. V was pared by 3 bases and J by 1 base, with 8 bases between. Germline-derived CDR1 and CDR2 are SNHLY and FYNNEI. The CDR3 is made up of 14 amino acids. CDR3 in DNA: TGTGCCAGCAGTGATCTGACACGCACAGATACGCAGTATTTT. Translation: CASSDLTRTDTQYF.

This chain joins TRBV5-5 and TRBJ2-7, with a weak D call TRBD2 (6 bases). The V and J ends lost 4 bases and 0 bases respectively, with 20 bases between them. Germline V gives CDR1 SGHKS, CDR2 YYEKEE (reference sequence). The CDR3 is 17 residues long. DNA of the CDR3: TGTGCCAGCAGCCGAGGGGTTGGGACTTCTAGCTCCTACGAGCAGTACTTC. Translation gives CASSRGVGTSSSYEQYF.

By sample share, this clonotype is large. V usage is TRBV28 and J usage is TRBJ2-2, with TRBD2 as a possible D gene (5 bases). CDR1 MDHEN and CDR2 SYDVKM come from the germline V gene. This CDR3 contains 14 residues. The V end was cut by 4 bases, the J end by 4 bases, with 10 bases between. The CDR3 reads CASSSSDFTGELFF. CDR3 sequence (DNA): TGTGCCAGCAGTTCATCGGACTTCACCGGGGAGCTGTTTTTT.